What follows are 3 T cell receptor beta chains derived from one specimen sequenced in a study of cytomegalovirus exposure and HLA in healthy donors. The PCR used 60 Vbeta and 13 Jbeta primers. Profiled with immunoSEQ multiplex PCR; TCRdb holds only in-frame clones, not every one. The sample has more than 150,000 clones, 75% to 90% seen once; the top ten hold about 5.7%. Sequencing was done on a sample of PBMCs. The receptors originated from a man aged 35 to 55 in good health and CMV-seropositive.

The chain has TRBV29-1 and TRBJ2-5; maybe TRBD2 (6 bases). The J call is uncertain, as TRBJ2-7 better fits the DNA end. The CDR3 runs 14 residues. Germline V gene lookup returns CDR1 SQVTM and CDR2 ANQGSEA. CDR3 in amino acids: CSVSFYAGGPEQYF. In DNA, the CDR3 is TGCAGCGTTTCCTTTTATGCCGGGGGTCCCGAGCAGTACTTC.

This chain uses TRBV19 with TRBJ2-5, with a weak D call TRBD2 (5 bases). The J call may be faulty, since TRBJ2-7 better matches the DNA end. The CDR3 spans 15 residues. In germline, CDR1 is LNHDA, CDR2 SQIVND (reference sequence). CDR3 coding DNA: TGTGCCAGTAGTATCTATGTGGCGGGTTTGGGCGAGCAGTACTTC. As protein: CASSIYVAGLGEQYF.

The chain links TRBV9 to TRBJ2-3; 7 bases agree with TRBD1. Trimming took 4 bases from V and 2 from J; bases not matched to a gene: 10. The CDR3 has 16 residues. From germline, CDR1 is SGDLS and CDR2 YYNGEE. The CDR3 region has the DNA TGTGCCAGCAGCCCCCGACAGGGTTGGGTCACAGATACGCAGTATTTT. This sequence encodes CASSPRQGWVTDTQYF.